This T cell receptor beta chain was recorded in a study of radiotherapy plus CTLA-4 blockade in lung cancer. About the study: An objective response was seen in about 17% of patients, and disease control in about 31%. Findings and limits, study-wide: In blood, early T cell clone dynamics reportedly predicted response best, together with interferon-beta.

The CDR3 is 13 amino acids. The ends were cut back, 9 bases at V and 4 bases at J, with 13 bases in the middle. Germline-derived CDR1 and CDR2 are SGHRS and YFSETQ. This clone was recorded a few times. Antigen specificity is unknown. Only in-frame clones appear in the TCRdb table, and some are missing; sequencing was by immunoSEQ multiplex PCR. This sample has 40,000 to 45,000 clones, with under 80% found just once. The TCR comes from a human donor with non-small cell lung cancer who had stable disease on radiotherapy plus ipilimumab. The chain has TRBV5-1 and TRBJ2-2; D might be TRBD2 (8 bases). Sequenced material: peripheral blood, taken from a patient treated with radiotherapy plus ipilimumab. The CDR3 sequence is CATREGATGELFF. DNA of the CDR3: TGCGCCACCCGGGAGGGGGCCACCGGGGAGCTGTTTTTT. The variable domain in full, with the rest retrieved from reference TRBV5-1 and TRBJ2-2, is KAGVTQTPRYLIKTRGQQVTLSCSPISGHRSVSWYQQTPGQGLQFLFEYFSETQRNKGNFPGRFSGRQFSNSRSEMNVSTLELGDSALYLCATREGATGELFFGEGSRLTVL.